Each of the 21 T cell receptor beta chains below was sequenced from the same sample in a study of vaccination effects on CD4 cells after COVID-19. For these receptors, no antigen is known. ViraFEST used viral peptide pools to expand antigen-specific CD4+ T cells before sequencing. The authors isolated CD4+ T cells after nine to eleven days of culture. Previously uninfected by SARS-CoV-2, the vaccine recipients also showed negative nucleocapsid antibodies. The protocol was immunoSEQ multiplex PCR, while the TCRdb copy is restricted to in-frame clones and leaves out a portion. The data hold around 66,000 clones, with less than 80% observed a single time. The sequences come from CD4+ T cells from PBMCs cultured with HCoV-OC43 spike peptides, collected before COVID-19 vaccination. Subset meaning: HCoV-OC43 spike overlapping peptide pool stimulation. These receptors were collected from a human donor who received a COVID-19 vaccine.

V gene TRBV3-1 (or the pseudogene TRBV3-2) combines with J gene TRBJ1-4, with TRBD1 matching 8 bases. This CDR3 comprises 16 residues. V lost 1 base and J lost 1; bases outside the gene matches: 2. Germline CDR1 and CDR2: LGHDT and YNNKEL (reference sequence). The CDR3 loop is CASSQGDRGTNEKLFF. DNA for the CDR3: TGTGCCAGCAGCCAAGGAGACAGGGGAACTAATGAAAAACTGTTTTTT.

CDR3 DNA: TGCGCCAGCAGCCAAGATTGGTGGCTAGGGGTCCTGAATGAGCAGTTCTTC. Protein product: CASSQDWWLGVLNEQFF. The chain carries TRBV4-1 and TRBJ2-1, with a possible D match to TRBD1 (5 bases). Looked up from germline, CDR1 is MGHRA and CDR2 is YSYEKL. V lost 0 bases, J lost 7 bases, and 19 bases lay in between. The CDR3 covers 17 residues.

This clone was counted a single time. V usage is TRBV21-1 and J usage is TRBJ1-6. TRBV21-1 is flagged as a pseudogene. This CDR3 comprises 14 residues. In DNA form, the CDR3 reads TGTGCCAGCAAGGCGGGTCGAGGGGATTCACCCCTCCACTTT. It translates to CASKAGRGDSPLHF.

The CDR3 nucleotides are TGTGCCAGCAGCCATCAGACACTGAACACCGGGGAGCTGTTTTTT. Protein sequence: CASSHQTLNTGELFF. The gene calls are TRBV7-9 and TRBJ2-2, with unresolved D. Between the trimmed V and J ends, which lost 5 bases and 1 base, there was a span of 11 bases. The CDR3 extends over 15 amino acids. Germline CDR1 reads SEHNR; CDR2 reads FQNEAQ (reference sequence).

The gene calls are TRBV5-1 and TRBJ2-3, with 9 bases identical to TRBD1. This CDR3 region has 16 residues. Trimming took 3 bases from V and 2 from J; bases not matched to a gene: 7. Germline CDR1 reads SGHRS; CDR2 reads YFSETQ. The CDR3 reads CASSSPAQGATDTQYF. The CDR3, as DNA: TGCGCCAGCAGCTCCCCTGCACAGGGGGCCACAGATACGCAGTATTTT.

This clone was observed a few times. This chain connects TRBV7-3 to TRBJ2-7, with D unresolved. The CDR3 is 11 residues long. V gave up 5 bases and J gave up 3 bases, with 5 bases separating them. Germline CDR1 reads SGHTA; CDR2 reads FQGTGA. The chain's CDR3 is CASSESYEQYV. Written as DNA, the CDR3 is TGTGCCAGCAGCGAGAGCTACGAGCAGTACGTC.

The V gene is TRBV12-5, the J gene TRBJ2-2, with D perhaps assigned TRBD1 or TRBD2 (5 bases each). The germline gives CDR1 LGHNT, CDR2 FRNRAP. CDR3 length: 15 amino acids. The V end lost 5 bases, the J end lost 5 bases, and 15 bases lay between the germline ends. In DNA form, the CDR3 reads TGTGCTAGTGGTCCCCAGGGAGCGGTTACCGGGGAGCTGTTTTTT. Translation gives CASGPQGAVTGELFF.

The V gene is TRBV5-1, the J gene TRBJ1-1; D is uncertain. The CDR3 sequence is 13 residues long. V lost 5 bases to trimming and J lost 0 bases, with 8 bases between them. The germline gives CDR1 SGHRS, CDR2 YFSETQ. The CDR3 coding sequence is TGCGCCAGCAGACACGGGTTGAACACTGAAGCTTTCTTT. Its translation is CASRHGLNTEAFF.

V and J are TRBV12-3 or TRBV12-4 and TRBJ2-4; possible D gene TRBD1, 5 bases. V lost 3 bases to trimming and J lost 12 bases, with 15 bases between them. The CDR3 spans 13 residues. The CDR3 DNA sequence: TGTGCCAGCAGTTTTTTTCACAGGCCGACTCAGTACTTC. Translation: CASSFFHRPTQYF.

V and J are TRBV6-6 and TRBJ2-3; TRBD2 matches 8 bases. Germline CDR1 reads MNHNY; CDR2 reads SVGAGI (reference sequence). The CDR3 runs to 16 residues. V was pared by 6 bases and J by 2 bases, with 10 bases of the junction left unmatched. CDR3: CASSPGIAGTTDTQYF. In DNA, the CDR3 is TGTGCCAGCAGCCCGGGGATAGCGGGGACCACAGATACGCAGTATTTT.

This clone was picked up a small number of times. J is TRBJ1-2 and V is TRBV5-1; D is undetermined. Trimming removed 3 bases from V and 7 bases from J, with 22 bases in between. This CDR3 is 16 amino acids long. Per germline, CDR1 SGHRS and CDR2 YFSETQ. The CDR3 loop reads CASSYDPTGRAGGYTF. DNA of the CDR3: TGCGCCAGCAGCTACGACCCAACGGGGAGGGCGGGTGGCTACACCTTC.

The chain couples TRBV5-1 to TRBJ1-5, with D possibly being TRBD1 (6 bases). V was shortened by 1 base and J by 6 bases, with 14 bases between the two germline ends. Germline CDR1 reads SGHRS; CDR2 reads YFSETQ. This CDR3 has 15 residues. CDR3 in DNA: TGCGCCAGCAGCTTGACGGGGGGCGGGAGTCAGCCCCAGCATTTT. It specifies CASSLTGGGSQPQHF.

The chain employs TRBV7-2 and TRBJ1-2; the D gene is possibly TRBD1 (6 bases). Germline-derived CDR1 and CDR2 are SGHTA and FQGNSA. This CDR3 is built from 15 residues. The germline V and J ends were trimmed by 2 bases and 0 bases, with 10 bases remaining between them. CDR3 in DNA: TGTGCCAGCAGCTTAACACAGGGCCCTAACTATGGCTACACCTTC. Translation: CASSLTQGPNYGYTF.

The chain is built from TRBV7-2 and TRBJ1-2; no clear D. Trimming cost V 5 bases and J 1 base, with 8 bases left between them. Germline CDR1 reads SGHTA; CDR2 reads FQGNSA. The CDR3 has 13 amino acids. CDR3: CASSPTHNYGYTF. The CDR3 coding sequence is TGTGCCAGCAGCCCAACACATAACTATGGCTACACCTTC. Variable domain in full (rest from reference TRBV7-2 and TRBJ1-2): GAGVSQSPSNKVTEKGKDVELRCDPISGHTALYWYRQSLGQGLEFLIYFQGNSAPDKSGLPSDRFSAERTGGSVSTLTIQRTQQEDSAVYLCASSPTHNYGYTFGSGTRLTVV.

The genes are TRBV10-3 and TRBJ2-2; D perhaps matches TRBD1 (7 bases). The germline V and J ends were trimmed by 3 bases and 6 bases, with 17 bases remaining between them. Germline V gene lookup returns CDR1 ENHRY and CDR2 SYGVKD. The CDR3 consists of 16 residues. The CDR3 spells CAISDEDGGGPGELFF. The CDR3 DNA is TGTGCCATCAGTGATGAGGATGGAGGGGGCCCCGGGGAGCTGTTTTTT.

This chain connects TRBV3-1 (or the pseudogene TRBV3-2) to TRBJ1-2; TRBD1 aligns across 9 bases. Losses at the gene ends were 4 bases for V and 5 bases for J; bases not matched to a gene: 8. The length of the CDR3 is 15 residues. Germline V gene data show CDR1 as LGHDT and CDR2 as YNNKEL (reference sequence). CDR3 sequence reads: CASSLRDRETYGYTF. The CDR3 nucleotides are TGTGCCAGCAGCCTCCGGGACAGGGAAACATATGGCTACACCTTC.

V is TRBV6-5 and J is TRBJ1-1; the D gene is possibly TRBD1 (5 bases). CDR3 size: 13 residues. CDR1 is MNHEY and CDR2 is SVGAGI in the germline V gene. Trimming removed 2 bases at V and 5 bases at J, with 9 bases between. The CDR3 loop reads CASSYGRATEAFF. CDR3 bases: TGTGCCAGCAGTTACGGCAGGGCTACTGAAGCTTTCTTT.

This clone was picked up a small number of times. The CDR3 DNA sequence: TGTGCCAGTGCCAGACAGTTGAACACTGAAGCTTTCTTT. Residues: CASARQLNTEAFF. V is TRBV19 and J is TRBJ1-1; weak D call: TRBD1 (5 bases). Trimming left V 8 bases short and J 0 bases short, with 10 bases between. The V gene's germline CDR1 is LNHDA and CDR2 SQIVND (reference sequence). This CDR3 is built from 13 residues.

The CDR3 loop reads CASSLVGGPSNQPQHF. DNA of the CDR3: TGTGCCAGCAGCTTAGTAGGGGGGCCTAGCAATCAGCCCCAGCATTTT. The chain recombines TRBV7-2 with TRBJ1-5, with D possibly being TRBD1 (6 bases). Germline loops: CDR1 SGHTA, CDR2 FQGNSA. V gave up 1 base and J gave up 0 bases, with 10 bases separating them. The CDR3 is 16 residues long.

The rearrangement uses TRBV7-2 and TRBJ1-3, with a weak D call TRBD1 (5 bases). The germline gives CDR1 SGHTA, CDR2 FQGNSA. CDR3 length equals 15 residues. V dropped 2 bases and J dropped 8 bases, with 16 bases sitting between them. CDR3 nucleotides: TGTGCCAGCAGCTTACTAGGGACCTCTGGGGACACCATATATTTT. Amino acid sequence: CASSLLGTSGDTIYF.

This clone was picked up one time. This sequence joins TRBV28 and TRBJ1-5, with D possibly matching TRBD1 (5 bases). The V gene's germline CDR1 is MDHEN and CDR2 SYDVKM. This CDR3 comprises 14 residues. V was shortened by 6 bases and J by 4 bases, with 13 bases between the two germline ends. The CDR3 sequence: CASRRGLLNQPQHF. The CDR3 nucleotides read TGTGCCAGCAGGAGGGGACTCCTAAATCAGCCCCAGCATTTT.